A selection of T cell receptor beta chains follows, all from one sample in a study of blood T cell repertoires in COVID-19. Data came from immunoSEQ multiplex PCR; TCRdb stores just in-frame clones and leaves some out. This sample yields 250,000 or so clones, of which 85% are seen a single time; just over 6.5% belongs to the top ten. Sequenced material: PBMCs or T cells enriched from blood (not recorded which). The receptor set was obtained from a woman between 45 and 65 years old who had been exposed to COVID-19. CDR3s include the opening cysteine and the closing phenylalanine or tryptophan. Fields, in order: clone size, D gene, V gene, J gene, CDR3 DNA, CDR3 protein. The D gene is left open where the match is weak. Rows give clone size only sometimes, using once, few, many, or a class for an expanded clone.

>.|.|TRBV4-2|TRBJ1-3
TGTGCCAGCAGCCAAGTGCGGGGGCCTGGAAACACCATATATTTT
CASSQVRGPGNTIYF
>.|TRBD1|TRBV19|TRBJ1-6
TGTGCCACCGCAGGACAGGCGTTAAATTCACCCCTCCACTTT
CATAGQALNSPLHF
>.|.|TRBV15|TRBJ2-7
TGTGCCACCAGCAGTTTCGGGGGTCTCTCCTACGAGCAGTACTTC
CATSSFGGLSYEQYF
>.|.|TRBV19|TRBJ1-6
TGTGCCACGGCAAGACAGCCCATCGGGAATTCACCCCTCCACTTT
CATARQPIGNSPLHF
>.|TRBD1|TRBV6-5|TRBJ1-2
TGTGCCAGCAGTCCTTCGGGACAGCCCCTATATTTCACCTTC
CASSPSGQPLYFTF
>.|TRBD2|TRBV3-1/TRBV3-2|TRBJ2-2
TGTGCCAGCAGCGCAAAGCGGGGGGGCGTCGGGGAGCTGTTTTTT
CASSAKRGGVGELFF
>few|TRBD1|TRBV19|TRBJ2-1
TGTGCCAGTAGGGGTCAGGACAGGGGATTCCACAATGAGCAGTTCTTC
CASRGQDRGFHNEQFF
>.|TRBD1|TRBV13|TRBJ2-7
TGTGCCAGCAGCTTAGGGGGACAGGGGACCTACGAGCAGTACTTC
CASSLGGQGTYEQYF
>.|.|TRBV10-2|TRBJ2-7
TGCGCCACATCCCACGGGGGTTCTTACGAGCAGTACTTC
CATSHGGSYEQYF
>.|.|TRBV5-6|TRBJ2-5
TGTGCCAGCAGCTTGGGTCAGCCGGGTCGGGAGACCCAGTACTTC
CASSLGQPGRETQYF
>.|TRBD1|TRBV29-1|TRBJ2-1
TGCAGCGTTGAAAAAGGGACAGTCTCCTACAATGAGCAGTTCTTC
CSVEKGTVSYNEQFF
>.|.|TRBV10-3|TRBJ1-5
TGTGCCATCAGTGAGTCACAGGGCCGGAGCAATCAGCCCCAGCATTTT
CAISESQGRSNQPQHF
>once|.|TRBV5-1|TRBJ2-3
TGCGCCAGCAGCACCGGAACAGACCGCACAGATACGCAGTATTTT
CASSTGTDRTDTQYF
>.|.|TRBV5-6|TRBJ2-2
TGTGCCAGCAGTCTCGAGTTCCGCGGGGAGCTGTTTTTT
CASSLEFRGELFF